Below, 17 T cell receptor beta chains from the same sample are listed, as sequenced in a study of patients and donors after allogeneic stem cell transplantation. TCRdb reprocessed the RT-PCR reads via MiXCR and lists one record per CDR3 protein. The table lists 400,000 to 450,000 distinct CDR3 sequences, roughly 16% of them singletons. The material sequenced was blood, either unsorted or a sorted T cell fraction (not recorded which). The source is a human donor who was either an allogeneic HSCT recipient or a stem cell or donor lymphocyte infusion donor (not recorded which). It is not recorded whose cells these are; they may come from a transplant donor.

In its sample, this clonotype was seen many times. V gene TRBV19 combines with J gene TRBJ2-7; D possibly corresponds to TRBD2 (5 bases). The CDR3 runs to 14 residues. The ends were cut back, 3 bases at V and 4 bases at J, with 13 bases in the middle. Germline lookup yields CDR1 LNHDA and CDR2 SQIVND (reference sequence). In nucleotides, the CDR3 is TGTGCCAGTAGTATTGGTACCGGAGGTTACGAGCAGTACTTC. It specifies CASSIGTGGYEQYF.

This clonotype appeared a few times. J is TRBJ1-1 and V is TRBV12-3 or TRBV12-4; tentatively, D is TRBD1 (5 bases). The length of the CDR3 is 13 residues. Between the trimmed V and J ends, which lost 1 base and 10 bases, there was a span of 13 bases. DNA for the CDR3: TGTGCCAGCAGTTTAGGGGGGTCGAGGGTAGCTTTCTTT. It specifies CASSLGGSRVAFF.

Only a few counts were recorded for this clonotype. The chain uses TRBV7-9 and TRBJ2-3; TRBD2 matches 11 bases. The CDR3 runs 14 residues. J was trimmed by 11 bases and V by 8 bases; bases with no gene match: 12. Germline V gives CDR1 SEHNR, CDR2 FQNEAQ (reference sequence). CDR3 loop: CASLEVAGGLEQYF. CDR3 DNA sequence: TGTGCCAGCTTAGAGGTAGCGGGGGGGCTCGAGCAGTATTTT.

The CDR3 region has the DNA TGTGCCAGCTCACCAAGACACCAGAACACCGGGGAGCTGTTTTTT. Translating gives CASSPRHQNTGELFF. The J gene is TRBJ2-2, the V gene TRBV18; D unclear. Germline loops: CDR1 KGHSH, CDR2 LQKENI. This CDR3 comprises 15 residues. V was shortened by 2 bases and J by 1 base, with 8 bases between the two germline ends.

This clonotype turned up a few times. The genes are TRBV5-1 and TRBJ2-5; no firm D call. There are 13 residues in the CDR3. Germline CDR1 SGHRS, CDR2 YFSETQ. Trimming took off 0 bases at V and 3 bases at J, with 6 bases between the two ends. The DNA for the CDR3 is TGCGCCAGCAGCTTGGAGGGCGAAGAGACCCAGTACTTC. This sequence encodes CASSLEGEETQYF.

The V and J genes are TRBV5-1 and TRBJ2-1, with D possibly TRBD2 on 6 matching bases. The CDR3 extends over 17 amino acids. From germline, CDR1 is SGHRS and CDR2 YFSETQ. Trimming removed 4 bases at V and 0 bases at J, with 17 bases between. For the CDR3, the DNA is TGCGCCAGCAGCCCCCTGGGAGGCGTAAGCTCCTACAATGAGCAGTTCTTC. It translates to CASSPLGGVSSYNEQFF.

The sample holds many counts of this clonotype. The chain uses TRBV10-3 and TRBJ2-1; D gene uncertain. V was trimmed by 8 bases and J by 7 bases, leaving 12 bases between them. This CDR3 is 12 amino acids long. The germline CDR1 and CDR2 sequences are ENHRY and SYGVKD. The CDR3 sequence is CAIGILGNEQFF. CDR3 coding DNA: TGTGCCATCGGGATCTTGGGGAATGAGCAGTTCTTC.

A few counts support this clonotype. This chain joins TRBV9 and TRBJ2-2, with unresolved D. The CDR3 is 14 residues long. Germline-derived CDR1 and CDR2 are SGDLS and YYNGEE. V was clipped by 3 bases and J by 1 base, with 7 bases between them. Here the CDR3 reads CASSGKKNTGELFF. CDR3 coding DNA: TGTGCCAGCAGCGGAAAAAAGAACACCGGGGAGCTGTTTTTT.

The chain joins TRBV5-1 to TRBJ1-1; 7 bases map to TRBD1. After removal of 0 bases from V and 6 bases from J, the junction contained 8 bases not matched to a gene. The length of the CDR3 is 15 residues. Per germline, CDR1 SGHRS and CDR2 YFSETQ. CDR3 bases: TGCGCCAGCAGCTTGGACGCCACAGGGGTTGCTGAAGCTTTCTTT. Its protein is CASSLDATGVAEAFF. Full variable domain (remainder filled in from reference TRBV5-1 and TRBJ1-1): KAGVTQTPRYLIKTRGQQVTLSCSPISGHRSVSWYQQTPGQGLQFLFEYFSETQRNKGNFPGRFSGRQFSNSRSEMNVSTLELGDSALYLCASSLDATGVAEAFFGQGTRLTVV.

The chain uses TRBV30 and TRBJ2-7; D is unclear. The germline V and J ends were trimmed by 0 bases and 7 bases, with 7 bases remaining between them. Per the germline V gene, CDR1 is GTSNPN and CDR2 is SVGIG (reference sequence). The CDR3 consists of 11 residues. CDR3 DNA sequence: TGTGCCTGGAGTGTAACTCAGGAGCAGTACTTC. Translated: CAWSVTQEQYF.

The CDR3 sequence: CASSQGPRVLSGNTIYF. The CDR3 coding sequence is TGCGCCAGCAGCCAGGGACCGCGCGTTCTCTCTGGAAACACCATATATTTT. The chain couples TRBV4-1 to TRBJ1-3; TRBD1 is a possible D gene (5 bases). This CDR3 has 17 amino acids. V was shortened by 3 bases and J by 0 bases, with 15 bases between the two germline ends. CDR1 is MGHRA and CDR2 is YSYEKL in the germline V gene.

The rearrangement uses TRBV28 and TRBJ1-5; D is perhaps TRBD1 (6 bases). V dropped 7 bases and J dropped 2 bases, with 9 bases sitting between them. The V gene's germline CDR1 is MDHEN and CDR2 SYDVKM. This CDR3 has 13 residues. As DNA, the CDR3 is TGTGCCAGCATCTCAGGGGGCAATCAGCCCCAGCATTTT. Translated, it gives CASISGGNQPQHF.

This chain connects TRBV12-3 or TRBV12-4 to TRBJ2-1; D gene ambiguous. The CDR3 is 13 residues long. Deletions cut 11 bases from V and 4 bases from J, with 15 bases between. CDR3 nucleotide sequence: TGTGCCGGATCCGCCCAGAGATACAATGAGCAGTTCTTC. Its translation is CAGSAQRYNEQFF.

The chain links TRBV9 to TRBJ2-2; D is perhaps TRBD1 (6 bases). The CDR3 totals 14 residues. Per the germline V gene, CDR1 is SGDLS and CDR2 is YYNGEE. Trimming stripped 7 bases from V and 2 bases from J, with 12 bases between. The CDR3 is CASGNRVNTGELFF. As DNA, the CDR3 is TGTGCCAGCGGAAACAGGGTAAACACCGGGGAGCTGTTTTTT.

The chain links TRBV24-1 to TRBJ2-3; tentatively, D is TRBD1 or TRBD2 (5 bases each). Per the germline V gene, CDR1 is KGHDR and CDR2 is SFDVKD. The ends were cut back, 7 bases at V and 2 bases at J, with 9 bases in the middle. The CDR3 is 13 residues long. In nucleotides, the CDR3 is TGTGCCACCAGCGGGACCCACACAGATACGCAGTATTTT. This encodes CATSGTHTDTQYF.

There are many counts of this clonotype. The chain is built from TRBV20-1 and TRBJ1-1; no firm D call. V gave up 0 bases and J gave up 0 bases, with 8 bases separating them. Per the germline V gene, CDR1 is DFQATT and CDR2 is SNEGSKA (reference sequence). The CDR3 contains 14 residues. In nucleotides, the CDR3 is TGCAGTGCTAGAGACCACACAGTGAACACTGAAGCTTTCTTT. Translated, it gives CSARDHTVNTEAFF.

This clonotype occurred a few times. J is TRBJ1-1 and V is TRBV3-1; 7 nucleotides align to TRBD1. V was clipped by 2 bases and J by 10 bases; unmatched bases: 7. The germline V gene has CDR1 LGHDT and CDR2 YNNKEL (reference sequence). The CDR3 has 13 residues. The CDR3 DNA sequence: TGTGCCAGCAGCCAACGACAGGGTCTAGGAGCTTTCTTT. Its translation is CASSQRQGLGAFF. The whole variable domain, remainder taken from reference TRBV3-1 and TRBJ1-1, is DTAVSQTPKYLVTQMGNDKSIKCEQNLGHDTMYWYKQDSKKFLKIMFSYNNKELIINETVPNRFSPKSPDKAHLNLHINSLELGDSAVYFCASSQRQGLGAFFGQGTRLTVV.